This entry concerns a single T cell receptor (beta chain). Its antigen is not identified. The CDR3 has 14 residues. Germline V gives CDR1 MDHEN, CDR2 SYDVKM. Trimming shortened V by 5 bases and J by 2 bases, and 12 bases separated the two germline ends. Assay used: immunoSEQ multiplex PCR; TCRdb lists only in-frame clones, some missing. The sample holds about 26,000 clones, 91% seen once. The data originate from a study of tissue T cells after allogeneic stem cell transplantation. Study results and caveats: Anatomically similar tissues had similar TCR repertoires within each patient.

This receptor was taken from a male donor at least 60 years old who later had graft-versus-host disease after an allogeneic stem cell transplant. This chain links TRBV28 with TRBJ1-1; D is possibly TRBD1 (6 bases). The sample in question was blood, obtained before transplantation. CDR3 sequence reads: CASSRTVKNTEAFF. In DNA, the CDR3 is TGTGCCAGCAGTCGGACAGTCAAAAACACTGAAGCTTTCTTT.